Listed below are T cell receptor beta chains from one sample, sequenced in a study of blood T cell repertoires in COVID-19. The table came from immunoSEQ multiplex PCR; TCRdb's copy has only in-frame clones and leaves some out. The sample carries about 100,000 clones, approximately 86% recorded once. Sequenced input: peripheral blood. The receptors come from a man in his fifties with active or convalescent COVID-19. Both conserved end residues are trimmed from each CDR3. Each record gives: J gene, clone size, V gene, CDR3 protein. Clone size is shown for a subset of rows, as once, few, many or a class of expanded clone.

TRBJ1-6 | few | TRBV5-6 | ASSLGTGYYNSPLH
TRBJ2-5 | NA | TRBV5-4 | ASSLGRGETQY
TRBJ2-3 | NA | TRBV2 | ASSQNGDGTAQY
TRBJ2-7 | NA | TRBV7-2 | ASSLEVSDSDTYEQY
TRBJ1-1 | once | TRBV28 | ASIPPLSGNTEAF
TRBJ1-1 | NA | TRBV5-1 | ASSWGQEDTEAF
TRBJ2-2 | NA | TRBV18 | ASSPPGQGTGELF
TRBJ2-3 | few | TRBV5-1 | ASSFRDRGVDTQY
TRBJ2-5 | few | TRBV3-1/TRBV3-2 | ASSPASGGSEETQY
TRBJ1-2 | NA | TRBV25-1 | ASSLAGGYT
TRBJ2-3 | NA | TRBV5-1 | ASSATSGGTDTQY
TRBJ2-2 | few | TRBV5-5 | ASSLWQNTGELF
TRBJ2-5 | NA | TRBV7-2 | ASSLVTGGETQY
TRBJ1-5 | NA | TRBV28 | ASSLTGDQPQH
TRBJ2-1 | NA | TRBV5-4 | ASGRDRGPNNEQF
TRBJ1-1 | NA | TRBV11-2 | ASSATGPEAF
TRBJ1-6 | NA | TRBV9 | ASSESTGYDNSPLH
TRBJ2-1 | NA | TRBV12-3/TRBV12-4 | ASSFTSGQTGF
TRBJ2-4 | few | TRBV7-2 | ASSSSGTHRY
TRBJ2-3 | NA | TRBV28 | ASSPAGAADTQY
TRBJ2-3 | NA | TRBV5-1 | ASSLARTVDTQY
TRBJ2-7 | NA | TRBV5-1 | ASSDPGQGFYEQY
TRBJ2-5 | NA | TRBV2 | ASRGQGGETQY
TRBJ2-4 | NA | TRBV7-2 | ASSLQGIQY
TRBJ1-4 | NA | TRBV19 | ASSLGGAARKLF
TRBJ2-1 | once | TRBV24-1 | AASVTGTGVSYNEQF
TRBJ1-2 | NA | TRBV19 | ASSINRQGYNGYT
TRBJ2-1 | NA | TRBV24-1 | ATRSGLGDNEQF
TRBJ1-6 | NA | TRBV7-9 | ASSLRGASPLH
TRBJ2-5 | NA | TRBV19 | ATPTGVKTQY
TRBJ2-5 | NA | TRBV11-3 | ASSLNGQETQY
TRBJ2-5 | NA | TRBV11-2 | ASSSTSGIWQKETQY
TRBJ2-3 | once | TRBV27 | ASSRLLAGGPDTQY
TRBJ2-6 | NA | TRBV7-2 | ASSLAASGANVLT
TRBJ1-1 | NA | TRBV2 | ASSETGRTF
TRBJ1-5 | NA | TRBV2 | ASTRTQVNQPQH
TRBJ1-5 | NA | TRBV19 | ASSIGGEQPQH
TRBJ1-5 | NA | TRBV6-5 | ASSPQGFQPQH
TRBJ2-2 | NA | TRBV4-1 | ASSPDLLTGLNRNGELF
TRBJ2-3 | NA | TRBV19 | ASSNRGFTDTQY
TRBJ1-3 | NA | TRBV6-5 | ASSYGLRSSGNTIY
TRBJ2-3 | NA | TRBV7-9 | ASSLDSGSDTQY
TRBJ1-6 | NA | TRBV19 | ASSGQGSSPLH
TRBJ2-1 | NA | TRBV6-4 | ASSDGTSGGNEQF
TRBJ2-2 | once | TRBV27 | ASSDRQGGAGELF
TRBJ2-5 | NA | TRBV6-5 | ASSYRFAGGQETQY
TRBJ1-4 | NA | TRBV12-3/TRBV12-4 | ASTGGAGEKLF
TRBJ1-1 | NA | TRBV3-1/TRBV3-2 | ASSQETGNTEAF
TRBJ2-1 | NA | TRBV18 | ASSLAGVSYNEQF
TRBJ1-5 | NA | TRBV28 | ASSPPDRANQPQH